These 21 T cell receptor beta chains were all obtained from the same sample, sequenced in a study of blood T cell repertoires in COVID-19 (dated by TCRdb to 2020 to 2022). The library came from the immunoSEQ multiplex PCR assay. Imported from immuneACCESS, the table was reduced by TCRdb to in-frame sequences with V and J called. These copies leave out some clones; in studies compared against another copy, an unresolved V gene accounts for under half, and the cause of the remainder is not known. Within this sample are more than 350,000 clones, with around nine tenths of them counted one time only. Approximately 10% of the sample is in the top ten clones. Input material: PBMCs or T cells enriched from blood (not recorded which). The source of these receptors is a woman in her 50s who had recovered from COVID-19.

As concerns this clone: The sample has other DNA sequences that encode this CDR3 too. The CDR3: CASSEGRGEQYF. CDR3 sequence (DNA): TGTGCCAGCAGTGAGGGCAGGGGCGAGCAGTACTTC. The gene calls are TRBV2 and TRBJ2-7; D may be TRBD1 (6 bases). The germline V and J ends were trimmed by 3 bases and 6 bases, with 9 bases remaining between them. CDR1 and CDR2 from the germline V gene are SNHLY and FYNNEI. The CDR3 length is 12 residues.

The chain uses TRBV28 and TRBJ1-1; TRBD1 matches 9 bases. Germline V CDR1 and CDR2: MDHEN, SYDVKM. This CDR3 is built from 17 residues. V gave up 4 bases and J gave up 4 bases; unmatched junction bases: 13. The CDR3, as DNA: TGTGCCAGCAGTTCACTTCGGGGGGGACAGGGAGGCACTGAAGCTTTCTTT. It encodes CASSSLRGGQGGTEAFF.

The rearrangement joins TRBV28 to TRBJ2-3; a possible D gene is TRBD2 (5 bases). This CDR3 has 14 residues. V gave up 7 bases and J gave up 1 base, with 12 bases separating them. Per the germline V gene, CDR1 is MDHEN and CDR2 is SYDVKM. In DNA, the CDR3 is TGTGCCAGCACGGCCGGACTGCGCACAGATACGCAGTATTTT. Amino acid sequence: CASTAGLRTDTQYF.

As concerns this clone: Germline is not matched at one junction end, which may reflect a read error. The rearrangement uses TRBV6-1 and TRBJ2-1; no firm D call. Per germline, CDR1 MNHNS and CDR2 SASEGT. The CDR3 loop spans 15 amino acids. The CDR3 reads CASSEGTRTYNEQFF. The CDR3 coding sequence is TGTGCCAGCAGCGAAGGAACGAGGACCTACAATGAGCAGTTCTTC.

The V call is TRBV7-2, the J call TRBJ2-7, with D uncertain. V lost 4 bases, J lost 3 bases, and 10 bases lay in between. Germline V CDR1 and CDR2: SGHTA, FQGNSA. The length of the CDR3 is 13 residues. The CDR3: CASSSPQNYEQYF. CDR3 nucleotide sequence: TGTGCCAGCAGCTCGCCACAGAACTACGAGCAGTACTTC. Combining the CDR3 with reference TRBV7-2 and TRBJ2-7 gives the whole variable domain GAGVSQSPSNKVTEKGKDVELRCDPISGHTALYWYRQSLGQGLEFLIYFQGNSAPDKSGLPSDRFSAERTGGSVSTLTIQRTQQEDSAVYLCASSSPQNYEQYFGPGTRLTVT.

The genes are TRBV27 and TRBJ1-1; D gene uncertain. The V end was cut by 6 bases, the J end by 5 bases, with 16 bases between. From germline, CDR1 is MNHEY and CDR2 SMNVEV (reference sequence). This CDR3 contains 14 residues. The CDR3 DNA follows: TGTGCCAGCAGGAGTTTGTTAGGGAGGACTGAAGCTTTCTTT. Residues: CASRSLLGRTEAFF.

This clone was counted once. The V gene is TRBV3-1 (or the pseudogene TRBV3-2), the J gene TRBJ2-4; the D gene is possibly TRBD1 (6 bases). Germline CDR1 LGHDT, CDR2 YNNKEL (reference sequence). V was clipped by 5 bases and J by 1 base, with 12 bases between them. The CDR3 length is 15 residues. Here the CDR3 DNA reads TGTGCCAGCAGCTACCGGGACATGGCCAAAAACATTCAGTACTTC. Translated, it gives CASSYRDMAKNIQYF.

The chain recombines TRBV13 with TRBJ2-7; 10 bases are shared with TRBD1. Trimming removed 5 bases from V and 3 bases from J; junction bases left unmatched: 10. Germline V gives CDR1 PRHDT, CDR2 FYEKMQ (reference sequence). The CDR3 loop spans 16 amino acids. The CDR3: CASSPPSGTGVYEQYF. The CDR3 DNA follows: TGTGCCAGCAGCCCGCCCTCCGGGACAGGGGTCTACGAGCAGTACTTC. The entire variable domain, with the rest obtained from reference TRBV13 and TRBJ2-7, is as follows: AAGVIQSPRHLIKEKRETATLKCYPIPRHDTVYWYQQGPGQDPQFLISFYEKMQSDKGSIPDRFSAQQFSDYHSELNMSSLELGDSALYFCASSPPSGTGVYEQYFGPGTRLTVT.

As regards this clone: The sample contains more than one DNA sequence encoding this CDR3. The rearrangement joins TRBV9 to TRBJ1-2; 10 bases align to TRBD1. This CDR3 is built from 14 residues. V trimming: 4 bases; J trimming: 2 bases; junction bases outside the gene matches: 2. Germline V CDR1 and CDR2: SGDLS, YYNGEE. CDR3 in DNA: TGTGCCAGCAGCCCGGGACAGGGGAACTATGGCTACACCTTC. It yields the protein CASSPGQGNYGYTF.

This chain joins TRBV9 and TRBJ2-1; 7 nucleotides align to TRBD2. The length of the CDR3 is 17 residues. Germline lookup yields CDR1 SGDLS and CDR2 YYNGEE. V lost 2 bases and J lost 7; bases outside the gene matches: 15. The DNA for the CDR3 is TGTGCCAGCAGCGTCGGGTTCGGGGGGAAGGGATGGAATGAGCAGTTCTTC. Translation gives CASSVGFGGKGWNEQFF.

A single count supports this clone. J is TRBJ1-5 and V is TRBV28; possible D gene TRBD1, 6 bases. CDR1 is MDHEN and CDR2 is SYDVKM in the germline V gene. The CDR3 consists of 16 residues. Trimming took 5 bases from V and 5 from J, leaving 19 bases between them. As DNA, the CDR3 is TGTGCCAGCAGTCCCCCCGGCAGGGGAAGGGATCAGCCCCAGCATTTT. As protein: CASSPPGRGRDQPQHF.

J is TRBJ1-1 and V is TRBV6-6; D unresolved. Per the germline V gene, CDR1 is MNHNY and CDR2 is SVGAGI (reference sequence). V was shortened by 6 bases and J by 6 bases, with 11 bases between the two germline ends. This CDR3 spans 12 amino acids. The DNA for the CDR3 is TGTGCCAGCAGCCGTCCGGACTCTGAAGCTTTCTTT. Protein sequence: CASSRPDSEAFF.

This clone turned up a few times. The chain uses TRBV19 and TRBJ1-6, with 7 bases aligning to TRBD1. Germline loops: CDR1 LNHDA, CDR2 SQIVND (reference sequence). V was clipped by 3 bases and J by 9 bases; unmatched bases: 5. The CDR3 extends over 14 amino acids. CDR3 protein: CASSMGTVASPLHF. For the CDR3, the DNA is TGTGCCAGTAGTATGGGGACAGTTGCTTCACCCCTCCACTTT.

The J gene is TRBJ2-1, the V gene TRBV30; a weak D match, TRBD2 (6 bases). Germline V lookup: CDR1 GTSNPN, CDR2 SVGIG (reference sequence). This CDR3 has 17 amino acids. Between the trimmed V and J ends, which lost 2 bases and 7 bases, there was a span of 24 bases. The CDR3 DNA sequence: TGTGCCTGGAGTCGAGACCGCGTCGGGGGTAGTACGAATGAGCAGTTCTTC. It specifies CAWSRDRVGGSTNEQFF.

The chain uses TRBV5-4 and TRBJ2-1, with D possibly matching TRBD2 (6 bases). CDR1 SGHNT and CDR2 YYREEE come from the germline V gene (reference sequence). V lost 4 bases and J lost 4, with 18 bases in between. CDR3 length equals 16 residues. Here the CDR3 DNA reads TGTGCCAGCAGCCTCTTCGGGCGGGGCCTATACAATGAGCAGTTCTTC. This gives the protein CASSLFGRGLYNEQFF.

The genes are TRBV27 and TRBJ2-6, with TRBD2 identical over 7 bases. The CDR3 has 18 residues. In germline, CDR1 is MNHEY, CDR2 SMNVEV (reference sequence). Trimming took 6 bases from V and 0 from J; bases not matched to a gene: 11. CDR3 loop: CASSPWGGRISGANVLTF. Written as DNA, the CDR3 is TGTGCCAGCAGCCCATGGGGGGGGAGGATCTCTGGGGCCAACGTCCTGACTTTC.

This clone was seen a handful of times. The chain couples TRBV25-1 to TRBJ1-4; no definite D call. Per germline, CDR1 MGHDK and CDR2 SYGVNS. Between the trimmed V and J ends, which lost 3 bases and 13 bases, there was a span of 9 bases. The CDR3 covers 11 residues. The CDR3 region is CASSDRGLLFF. The DNA for the CDR3 is TGTGCCAGCAGTGATCGCGGCCTACTGTTTTTT.

The genes are TRBV5-3 and TRBJ1-4; a possible D gene is TRBD1 (6 bases). TRBV5-3 is given ORF status, its function remaining uncertain. This CDR3 is built from 15 residues. V was cut by 7 bases and J by 8 bases, with 21 bases left in between. The CDR3 sequence is CARARPGHQREKLFF. The CDR3 bases are TGTGCCAGAGCCCGGCCGGGACACCAAAGGGAAAAACTGTTTTTT.

This chain links TRBV7-2 with TRBJ1-3; the D gene is possibly TRBD1 (5 bases). V gave up 3 bases and J gave up 5 bases, with 17 bases separating them. Germline V gene data show CDR1 as SGHTA and CDR2 as FQGNSA. The CDR3 extends over 16 amino acids. This CDR3 is CASSLGGAQVRNTIYF. In DNA form, the CDR3 reads TGTGCCAGCAGCTTGGGCGGGGCACAAGTTAGAAACACCATATATTTT.

The chain recombines TRBV10-3 with TRBJ2-5; D gene unclear. Trimming took 0 bases from V and 1 from J, leaving 3 bases between them. Germline loops: CDR1 ENHRY, CDR2 SYGVKD. CDR3 length: 13 residues. The CDR3 protein is CAISESSQETQYF. CDR3 bases: TGTGCCATCAGTGAGTCCAGCCAAGAGACCCAGTACTTC.

This sequence joins TRBV14 and TRBJ1-2; D is unclear. There are 15 residues in the CDR3. CDR1 is SGHDN, CDR2 FVKESK, per germline. V was clipped by 1 base and J by 1 base, with 10 bases between them. CDR3 sequence (DNA): TGTGCCAGCAGCCAAGGAGGTGGAAATAACTATGGCTACACCTTC. It encodes CASSQGGGNNYGYTF.